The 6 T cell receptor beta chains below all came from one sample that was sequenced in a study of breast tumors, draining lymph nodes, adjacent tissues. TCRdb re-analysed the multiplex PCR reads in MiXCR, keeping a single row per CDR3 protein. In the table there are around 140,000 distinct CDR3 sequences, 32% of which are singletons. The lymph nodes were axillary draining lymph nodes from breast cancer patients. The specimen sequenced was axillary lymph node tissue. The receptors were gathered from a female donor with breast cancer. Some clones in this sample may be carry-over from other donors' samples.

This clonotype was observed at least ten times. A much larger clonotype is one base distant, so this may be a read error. The CDR3 loop is CSARDSDEQSF. CDR3 coding DNA: TGCAGTGCTAGAGATAGCGATGAGCAGTCCTTC. The genes are TRBV20-1 and TRBJ2-1; D may be TRBD2 (5 bases). This CDR3 is 11 amino acids long. Germline V lookup: CDR1 DFQATT, CDR2 SNEGSKA (reference sequence).

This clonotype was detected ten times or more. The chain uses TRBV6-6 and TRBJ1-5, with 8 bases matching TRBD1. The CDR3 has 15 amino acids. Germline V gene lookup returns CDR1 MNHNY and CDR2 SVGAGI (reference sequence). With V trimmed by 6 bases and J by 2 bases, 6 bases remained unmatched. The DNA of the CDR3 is TGTGCCAGCAGACGACAGGGGTCGGGCAATCAGCCCCAGCATTTT. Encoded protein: CASRRQGSGNQPQHF.

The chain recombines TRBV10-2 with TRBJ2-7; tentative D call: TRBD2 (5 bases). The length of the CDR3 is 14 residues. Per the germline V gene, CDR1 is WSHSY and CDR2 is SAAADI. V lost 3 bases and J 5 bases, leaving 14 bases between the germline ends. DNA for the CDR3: TGCGCCAGCAGTGATCCAGGCCGGGGAAACGAGCAGTACTTC. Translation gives CASSDPGRGNEQYF.

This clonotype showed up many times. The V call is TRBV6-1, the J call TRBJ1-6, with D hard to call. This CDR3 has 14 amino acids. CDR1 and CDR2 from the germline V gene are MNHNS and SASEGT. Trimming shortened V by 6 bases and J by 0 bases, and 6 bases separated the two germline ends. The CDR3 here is CASRASSYNSPLHF. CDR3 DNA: TGTGCCAGCAGGGCGAGCTCCTATAATTCACCCCTCCACTTT.

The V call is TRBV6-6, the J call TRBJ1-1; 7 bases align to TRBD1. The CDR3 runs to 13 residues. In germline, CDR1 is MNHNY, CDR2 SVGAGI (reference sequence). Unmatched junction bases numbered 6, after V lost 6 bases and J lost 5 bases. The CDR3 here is CASRRQGLTEAFF. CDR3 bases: TGTGCCAGCAGACGACAGGGATTAACTGAAGCTTTCTTT.

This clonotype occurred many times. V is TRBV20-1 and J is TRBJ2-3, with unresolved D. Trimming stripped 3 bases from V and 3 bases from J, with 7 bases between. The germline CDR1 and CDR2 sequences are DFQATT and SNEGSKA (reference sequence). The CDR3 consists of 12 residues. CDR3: CSASGQTDTQYF. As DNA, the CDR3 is TGCAGTGCTAGCGGGCAAACAGATACGCAGTATTTT.